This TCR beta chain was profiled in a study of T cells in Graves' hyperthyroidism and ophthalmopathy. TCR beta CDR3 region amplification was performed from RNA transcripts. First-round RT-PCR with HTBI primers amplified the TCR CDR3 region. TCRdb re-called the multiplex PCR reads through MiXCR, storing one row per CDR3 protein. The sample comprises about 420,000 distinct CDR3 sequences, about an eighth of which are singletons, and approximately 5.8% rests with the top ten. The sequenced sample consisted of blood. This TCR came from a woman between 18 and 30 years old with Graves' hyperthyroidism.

The CDR3 reads CSAYPPGGSGYEQYF. The DNA for the CDR3 is TGCAGTGCTTACCCTCCGGGAGGGTCCGGGTACGAGCAGTACTTC. This chain links TRBV20-1 with TRBJ2-7; 8 positions agree with TRBD2. Germline-derived CDR1 and CDR2 are DFQATT and SNEGSKA (reference sequence). The CDR3 extends over 15 amino acids. Trimming at V came to 5 bases and at J to 4 bases, leaving 13 bases not matched to a gene.